Listed here are 6 T cell receptor beta chains from one sample, sequenced in a study of T cells in Graves' hyperthyroidism and ophthalmopathy. Template material for amplifying TCR beta CDR3 regions consisted of RNA transcripts. A set of HTBI primers served as the primers for a first-round RT-PCR of the TCR CDR3. Each CDR3 protein gets one entry after TCRdb re-called the multiplex PCR reads with MiXCR. There are some 620,000 distinct CDR3 sequences in the sample; roughly 17% occur only once, and 3.8% lies in the top ten. The sample consisted of blood. These receptors all come from a woman in her twenties or thirties with Graves' hyperthyroidism.

This clonotype was counted at least ten times. The CDR3 is CASSFVQSGASSQFF. CDR3 in DNA: TGTGCCAGCAGCTTCGTACAATCCGGGGCCTCGTCGCAGTTCTTC. The chain has TRBV7-3 and TRBJ2-1; either TRBD1 or TRBD2 may supply D (5 bases each). The CDR3 is made up of 15 amino acids. Germline V gene sequence: CDR1 SGHTA, CDR2 FQGTGA. Trimming pared 3 bases from V and 12 bases from J, leaving 21 bases between. Full variable domain (outside the CDR3, taken from reference TRBV7-3 and TRBJ2-1): GAGVSQTPSNKVTEKGKYVELRCDPISGHTALYWYRQSLGQGPEFLIYFQGTGAADDSGLPNDRFFAVRPEGSVSTLKIQRTERGDSAVYLCASSFVQSGASSQFFGPGTRLTVL.

This clonotype was observed a few times. V is TRBV27 and J is TRBJ2-2; D gene unclear. The CDR3 consists of 12 residues. Germline lookup yields CDR1 MNHEY and CDR2 SMNVEV (reference sequence). Trimming left V 11 bases short and J 3 bases short, with 10 bases between. CDR3 in DNA: TGTGCCTGCATTAAGGACACCGGGGAGCTGTTTTTT. As protein: CACIKDTGELFF.

In its sample, this clonotype was seen many times. The chain combines TRBV12-3 or TRBV12-4 with TRBJ2-2, with D perhaps matching TRBD1 (6 bases). V lost 7 bases, J lost 4 bases, and 10 bases lay in between. The CDR3 totals 13 residues. The DNA of the CDR3 is TGTGCCAGCAACCAGGGGTTCACCGGGGAGCTGTTTTTT. Amino acid sequence: CASNQGFTGELFF.

The chain employs TRBV6-2 or TRBV6-3 and TRBJ2-7; possibly TRBD2 for D (6 bases). Trimming removed 7 bases at V and 3 bases at J, with 13 bases between. This CDR3 spans 13 amino acids. Germline CDR1 MNHEY, CDR2 SVGEGT. The CDR3 region is CASKIAEGYEQYF. The CDR3, as DNA: TGTGCCAGCAAAATAGCGGAGGGCTACGAGCAGTACTTC.

This chain links TRBV7-9 with TRBJ1-4; D possibly corresponds to TRBD1 (6 bases). Per germline, CDR1 SEHNR and CDR2 FQNEAQ (reference sequence). V was pared by 6 bases and J by 8 bases, with 10 bases between. This CDR3 has 12 residues. The DNA for the CDR3 is TGTGCCAGCAGTACAGGGTCGGAAAAACTGTTTTTT. Translation: CASSTGSEKLFF. Supplemented by reference TRBV7-9 and TRBJ1-4, the full variable domain reads DTGVSQNPRHKITKRGQNVTFRCDPISEHNRLYWYRQTLGQGPEFLTYFQNEAQLEKSRLLSDRFSAERPKGSFSTLEIQRTEQGDSAMYLCASSTGSEKLFFGSGTQLSVL.

This clonotype was found many times. The chain has TRBV2 and TRBJ2-3; no clear D gene. V lost 10 bases, J lost 6 bases, and 23 bases lay in between. This CDR3 has 15 amino acids. Germline lookup yields CDR1 SNHLY and CDR2 FYNNEI. CDR3 sequence (DNA): TGTGCCACCGCCGGAGACTCAGCCGTGCCGGATACGCAGTATTTT. It translates to CATAGDSAVPDTQYF. Complete variable domain (other parts from reference TRBV2 and TRBJ2-3): EPEVTQTPSHQVTQMGQEVILRCVPISNHLYFYWYRQILGQKVEFLVSFYNNEISEKSEIFDDQFSVERPDGSNFTLKIRSTKLEDSAMYFCATAGDSAVPDTQYFGPGTRLTVL.